This T cell receptor beta chain was sequenced for a study of identical twins. Study results and limitations: Twins showed weaker excess sharing in their beta out-of-frame sequences.

Germline values: CDR1 DFQATT, CDR2 SNEGSKA (reference sequence). V lost 3 bases and J 4 bases, leaving 10 bases between the germline ends. CDR3 length: 13 amino acids. This clonotype was seen many times. As yet, its antigen is unknown. Template switching supplied a universal primer site; unique molecular identifiers were carried on the cDNA. TCRdb passed the 5' RACE reads through MiXCR, listing each CDR3 protein once. The profile shows approximately 350,000 distinct CDR3 sequences, about 12% of them singletons. This sample also appeared in a second study, on yellow fever vaccine responses in identical twins.

This TCR came from a woman aged 18 to 35 in good health. The chain joins TRBV20-1 to TRBJ2-1; D is unresolved. Sequenced input: CD8+ T cells sorted from blood. The CDR3 here is CSASHSRYNEQFF. The CDR3 nucleotides read TGCAGTGCTAGCCATTCTAGGTACAATGAGCAGTTCTTC.